This is a list of T cell receptor beta chains from one sample in a study of T-cell memory formation after mild COVID-19. TCRdb re-called the 5' RACE reads with MiXCR, one entry per CDR3 protein. In the table there are 550,000 to 600,000 distinct CDR3 sequences, 15% to 20% of which are singletons. Sequenced input: PBMCs or a T cell subset sorted from them (not recorded which). Source of these receptors: an adult woman who had mild COVID-19 (a few samples of this study predate the infection). Cell type and time point are not known. Both conserved end residues are part of each CDR3. A D gene is named only where the DNA matches it firmly. Size is omitted from some rows. Given values are once, few, many or a class for expanded clones.

abundance: many; v_gene: TRBV29-1; j_gene: TRBJ2-1; d_gene: -; CDR3aa: CSVEGMDRYNEQFF; CDR3nt: TGCAGCGTTGAGGGAATGGACAGATACAATGAGCAGTTCTTC
abundance: -; v_gene: TRBV12-3/TRBV12-4; j_gene: TRBJ1-1; d_gene: -; CDR3aa: CASSFVRGITEAFF; CDR3nt: TGTGCCAGCAGTTTCGTAAGGGGGATCACTGAAGCTTTCTTT
abundance: few; v_gene: TRBV2; j_gene: TRBJ2-3; d_gene: TRBD2; CDR3aa: CASRAGARTDTQYF; CDR3nt: TGTGCCAGCAGAGCGGGAGCGCGCACAGATACGCAGTATTTT
abundance: few; v_gene: TRBV6-2/TRBV6-3; j_gene: TRBJ2-7; d_gene: -; CDR3aa: CASSPGTIYEQYF; CDR3nt: TGTGCCAGCAGTCCCGGGACAATTTACGAGCAGTACTTC
abundance: -; v_gene: TRBV7-2; j_gene: TRBJ1-3; d_gene: -; CDR3aa: CASTLVPEPGNTIYF; CDR3nt: TGTGCCAGCACCCTAGTACCTGAGCCCGGAAACACCATATATTTT
abundance: few; v_gene: TRBV29-1; j_gene: TRBJ2-1; d_gene: TRBD2; CDR3aa: CSTRTSVLEQFF; CDR3nt: TGCAGCACGAGGACTAGCGTCCTTGAGCAGTTCTTC
abundance: few; v_gene: TRBV20-1; j_gene: TRBJ2-1; d_gene: TRBD2; CDR3aa: CSAPTDLGLAGEWNEQFF; CDR3nt: TGCAGTGCTCCCACGGATCTAGGACTAGCGGGAGAATGGAATGAGCAGTTCTTC
abundance: -; v_gene: TRBV7-2; j_gene: TRBJ2-3; d_gene: -; CDR3aa: CASSLGSRGTDTQYF; CDR3nt: TGTGCCAGCAGCTTAGGGAGCAGAGGCACAGATACGCAGTATTTT
abundance: few; v_gene: TRBV29-1; j_gene: TRBJ2-3; d_gene: -; CDR3aa: CSGRGGITDTQYF; CDR3nt: TGCAGCGGGCGAGGCGGCATCACAGATACGCAGTATTTT
abundance: -; v_gene: TRBV6-6; j_gene: TRBJ2-3; d_gene: -; CDR3aa: CASSHMRRGAPNLGTQYF; CDR3nt: TGTGCCAGCAGTCATATGCGTCGTGGGGCCCCTAATCTGGGTACGCAGTATTTT
abundance: -; v_gene: TRBV12-3/TRBV12-4; j_gene: TRBJ1-2; d_gene: -; CDR3aa: CASTYYPPSNYGYTF; CDR3nt: TGTGCCAGCACCTATTACCCCCCTTCAAATTATGGCTACACCTTC
abundance: -; v_gene: TRBV5-6; j_gene: TRBJ1-1; d_gene: TRBD1; CDR3aa: CASSFFELTGRFEAFF; CDR3nt: TGTGCCAGCAGCTTTTTTGAGTTGACAGGGAGATTTGAAGCTTTCTTT
abundance: many; v_gene: TRBV7-8; j_gene: TRBJ2-3; d_gene: -; CDR3aa: CASSPQPPYPDTQYF; CDR3nt: TGTGCCAGCAGCCCCCAGCCCCCGTACCCAGATACGCAGTATTTT
abundance: -; v_gene: TRBV6-6; j_gene: TRBJ2-7; d_gene: -; CDR3aa: CASSRNTGSGVYEQYF; CDR3nt: TGTGCCAGCAGCCGAAACACAGGGAGCGGGGTCTACGAGCAGTACTTC
abundance: -; v_gene: TRBV20-1; j_gene: TRBJ2-2; d_gene: TRBD1; CDR3aa: CSVQGQGANRAGELFF; CDR3nt: TGCAGTGTTCAAGGACAGGGGGCTAACAGGGCCGGGGAGCTGTTTTTT
abundance: -; v_gene: TRBV6-6; j_gene: TRBJ2-7; d_gene: -; CDR3aa: CASSYSDSGNYEQYF; CDR3nt: TGTGCCAGCAGTTACTCGGACAGTGGGAACTACGAGCAGTACTTC
abundance: -; v_gene: TRBV6-4; j_gene: TRBJ2-1; d_gene: -; CDR3aa: CASSLSGAADYNEQFF; CDR3nt: TGTGCCAGCTCCCTTTCGGGAGCGGCCGACTACAATGAGCAGTTCTTC
abundance: -; v_gene: TRBV20-1; j_gene: TRBJ2-2; d_gene: TRBD2; CDR3aa: CSAWTSGMAGELFF; CDR3nt: TGCAGTGCTTGGACTAGCGGGATGGCAGGGGAGCTGTTTTTT
abundance: few; v_gene: TRBV7-9; j_gene: TRBJ2-7; d_gene: -; CDR3aa: CASSLGAVATEQYF; CDR3nt: TGTGCCAGCAGCTTAGGGGCGGTAGCGACAGAGCAGTACTTC
abundance: few; v_gene: TRBV10-3; j_gene: TRBJ1-1; d_gene: -; CDR3aa: CAIRGQLINTEAFF; CDR3nt: TGTGCCATCAGGGGGCAGCTTATAAACACTGAAGCTTTCTTT
abundance: few; v_gene: TRBV5-1; j_gene: TRBJ2-7; d_gene: TRBD2; CDR3aa: CASSLVGGTYEQYF; CDR3nt: TGCGCCAGCAGCTTGGTGGGGGGGACCTACGAGCAGTACTTC
abundance: -; v_gene: TRBV7-2; j_gene: TRBJ2-5; d_gene: -; CDR3aa: CASSLMDGSVETQYF; CDR3nt: TGTGCCAGCAGCCTAATGGACGGGAGTGTGGAGACCCAGTACTTC
abundance: many; v_gene: TRBV27; j_gene: TRBJ1-4; d_gene: TRBD1; CDR3aa: CASSFQTGGVGKLFF; CDR3nt: TGTGCCAGCAGTTTTCAGACAGGGGGCGTTGGAAAACTGTTTTTT
abundance: -; v_gene: TRBV24-1; j_gene: TRBJ2-5; d_gene: TRBD2; CDR3aa: CATSDAGTSGRTQYF; CDR3nt: TGTGCCACCAGTGATGCCGGTACTAGCGGGAGGACCCAGTACTTC